These T cell receptor beta chains were read from a single sample in a study of technical replicates of blood from a handful of donors. Using immunoSEQ multiplex PCR, the repertoire was profiled, and TCRdb retains in-frame clones only, with some absent. The table records around 69,000 clones, more than 75% of them present only once. The material sequenced was PBMCs. These receptors were obtained from a human donor in good health. Some clones in this sample may be carry-over from other donors' samples. Each CDR3 is given with its conserved first and last residue. The D gene is left open where the match is weak. Clone size is shown for a subset of rows, as once, few, many or a class of expanded clone.

D	size	V	J	DNA	CDR3
TRBD2	.	TRBV6-6	TRBJ2-7	TGTGCCAGCAGTGCGTCTAGCGGGACCTACGAGCAGTACTTC	CASSASSGTYEQYF
.	.	TRBV5-1	TRBJ1-1	TGCGCCAGCAGCGACAGTCAGAACACTGAAGCTTTCTTT	CASSDSQNTEAFF
.	once	TRBV5-1	TRBJ2-2	TGCGCCAGCAGCTTCCTCGGGGGGCTCACCGGGGAGCTGTTTTTT	CASSFLGGLTGELFF
.	.	TRBV7-3	TRBJ2-3	TGTGCCAGCAGCCCTACTAGGGCAGATACGCAGTATTTT	CASSPTRADTQYF
.	.	TRBV7-9	TRBJ2-5	TGTGCCAGCAGCGTCAGGGCCGCTAGCCAGGGGGGCCCAGAGACCCAGTACTTC	CASSVRAASQGGPETQYF
.	.	TRBV7-3	TRBJ2-3	TGTGCCAGCAGCTTACTCGCGGGTTCCACAGATACGCAGTATTTT	CASSLLAGSTDTQYF
.	.	TRBV9	TRBJ1-2	TGTGCCAGCAGCGTAGTAGAGTGGTACAGCTATGGCTACACCTTC	CASSVVEWYSYGYTF
.	.	TRBV6-5	TRBJ1-2	TGTGCCAGCAGCCCAGGGATAGGCTACACCTTC	CASSPGIGYTF
.	.	TRBV10-3	TRBJ1-6	TGTGCCATCAGTCGGGAGGGTTCAGCCTCACCCCTCCACTTT	CAISREGSASPLHF
.	once	TRBV6-1	TRBJ1-5	TGTGCCAGCAGTGAATGGGGGGGACAGCCCCAGCATTTT	CASSEWGGQPQHF
.	once	TRBV13	TRBJ2-3	TGTGCCAGCAGCTTCGGGCGAAAGAAACTAGTAGATACGCAGTATTTT	CASSFGRKKLVDTQYF
.	.	TRBV5-5	TRBJ1-1	TGTGCCAGCAGCTTGTGGAGTCAGAGTGCTGAAGCTTTCTTT	CASSLWSQSAEAFF
TRBD2	.	TRBV7-6	TRBJ2-3	TGTGCCAGCAGCTTAGCGTACCCTAGCGGGGCTCCGGATACGCAGTATTTT	CASSLAYPSGAPDTQYF
TRBD2	.	TRBV7-3	TRBJ2-2	TGTGCCAGCCGGGGGGGCCGTGACACCGGGGAGCTGTTTTTT	CASRGGRDTGELFF
.	.	TRBV5-1	TRBJ1-2	TGCGCCAGCAGCTGGAGTGCCCCTAACTATGGCTACACCTTC	CASSWSAPNYGYTF
.	.	TRBV5-4	TRBJ2-1	TGTGCCAGCAGCCCGACGGGGGTTTTTTATGAGCAGTTCTTC	CASSPTGVFYEQFF
.	few	TRBV6-1	TRBJ2-6	TGTGCCAGCAGTGAGTGGTTACAGGTGTCATCTGGGGCCAACGTCCTGACTTTC	CASSEWLQVSSGANVLTF
TRBD2	once	TRBV4-2	TRBJ2-3	TGTGCCAGCAGCCAAGAACTAGCGGGGCGTATAGATACGCAGTATTTT	CASSQELAGRIDTQYF
.	.	TRBV30	TRBJ2-7	TGTGCCTGGAGTGACGGCACGGGATCCTACGAGCAGTACTTC	CAWSDGTGSYEQYF
TRBD2	.	TRBV19	TRBJ2-2	TGTGCCAGTCGGACTAGCGGGAGGGTAGTGGGGGGGGAGCTGTTTTTT	CASRTSGRVVGGELFF
.	once	TRBV2	TRBJ2-4	TGTGCCAGCAGTGAAGGGTCGGCGGGTGGCCTGGCCAAAAACATTCAGTACTTC	CASSEGSAGGLAKNIQYF
.	once	TRBV6-6	TRBJ1-1	TGTGCCAGCAGTCTTAGGGGGACGCCTTTCTTT	CASSLRGTPFF
TRBD2	.	TRBV30	TRBJ2-1	TGTTCTAGCGGGGAGGGCTACAATGAGCAGTTCTTC	CSSGEGYNEQFF
TRBD1	.	TRBV4-1	TRBJ2-7	TGCGCCAGCAGCCAAGATAGTGGGCGGGACAGGGGCCACGAGCAGTACTTC	CASSQDSGRDRGHEQYF
TRBD2	.	TRBV11-2	TRBJ2-1	TGTGCCAGCAGCCGAGGCGGTAGCGGGACCTACAATGAGCAGTTCTTC	CASSRGGSGTYNEQFF
TRBD2	.	TRBV4-3	TRBJ2-1	TGCGCCAGCAGCCAAGCGGGGGGGGGCGTGTATGAGCAGTTCTTC	CASSQAGGGVYEQFF
TRBD2	.	TRBV7-3	TRBJ2-3	TGTGCCAGCAGCCAGCAGGCGGGGGGGCTGGATACGCAGTATTTT	CASSQQAGGLDTQYF
TRBD1	.	TRBV4-3	TRBJ2-7	TGCGCCAGCAGCCAAGATGACAGGGGGGCCTACGAGCAGTACTTC	CASSQDDRGAYEQYF
TRBD2	once	TRBV7-9	TRBJ2-3	TGTGCCAGCAGCGTGGCTAGCGGGGGGGCCTATCGCACAGATACGCAGTATTTT	CASSVASGGAYRTDTQYF
.	.	TRBV5-1	TRBJ2-7	TGCGCCAGCAGCTCGACAGAGCTCGGCTCCTACGAGCAGTACTTC	CASSSTELGSYEQYF
TRBD2	.	TRBV6-6	TRBJ2-7	TGTGCCAGCAGTTCCGGGACTATGATCTACGAGCAGTACTTC	CASSSGTMIYEQYF
TRBD2	.	TRBV30	TRBJ2-1	TGTGCCAGAACAACTAGCGGGAGAGGTAATGAGCAGTTCTTC	CARTTSGRGNEQFF
.	.	TRBV5-1	TRBJ1-1	TGCGCCAGCAGCCCCCGGACATCCCTGGGCACTGAAGCTTTCTTT	CASSPRTSLGTEAFF
TRBD2	once	TRBV7-8	TRBJ2-7	TGTGCCAGCAGCTCTAGGACTAGCGGGGGGCTTGAGCAGTACTTC	CASSSRTSGGLEQYF
TRBD2	.	TRBV5-4	TRBJ2-1	TGTGCCAGCAGCAGGACTAGCGGGAACGGGGGGAATGAGCAGTTCTTC	CASSRTSGNGGNEQFF
TRBD2	once	TRBV7-2	TRBJ2-1	TGTGCCAGCAGCTTCTTGGGGGGGTCCTACAATGAGCAGTTCTTC	CASSFLGGSYNEQFF
TRBD1	.	TRBV4-1	TRBJ1-1	TGCGCCAGCAGCCAAGATGCGGCAGGGGGTGAAGCTTTCTTT	CASSQDAAGGEAFF
.	.	TRBV5-1	TRBJ2-2	TGCGCCAGCAGTTCGCGGCCGGAGGGAGTGAACACCGGGGAGCTGTTTTTT	CASSSRPEGVNTGELFF
.	.	TRBV7-9	TRBJ2-7	TGTGCCAGCAGCTTAGCAGGGGCCCGCGAGCAGTACTTC	CASSLAGAREQYF
TRBD1	.	TRBV6-5	TRBJ1-2	TGTGCCAGCAGCAAGACAGGGGAAGGGGGCTACACCTTC	CASSKTGEGGYTF
.	.	TRBV5-1	TRBJ2-7	TGCGCCAGCAGCTTGGACAGACGCTACGAGCAGTACTTC	CASSLDRRYEQYF
.	.	TRBV4-1	TRBJ1-4	TGCGCCAGCAGCCAAGCGGGCGGAGCGGGAAGAAAACTGTTTTTT	CASSQAGGAGRKLFF
TRBD1	.	TRBV9	TRBJ2-5	TGTGCCAGCAGCGGCGGACAGGGGTTGGAGACCCAGTACTTC	CASSGGQGLETQYF
.	.	TRBV7-9	TRBJ1-4	TGTGCCAGCAACATTGGGGGGGAAGAAAAACTGTTTTTT	CASNIGGEEKLFF
TRBD1	.	TRBV11-2	TRBJ1-1	TGTGCCAGCAGCTGGGCGGGACAGGGGACCACTGAAGCTTTCTTT	CASSWAGQGTTEAFF
.	.	TRBV7-9	TRBJ1-2	TGTGCCAGCAGCTTAGGCTCCACAGACTATGGCTACACCTTC	CASSLGSTDYGYTF
TRBD2	few	TRBV9	TRBJ2-1	TGTGCCAGCAGCGTAGGGGGGACTAGCGCTAAAAATGAGCAGTTCTTC	CASSVGGTSAKNEQFF
.	.	TRBV10-1	TRBJ1-3	TGCGCCAGCAGTGAGCCTGCTTCCCTTTCGACAGCCTGCTCTGGAAACACCATATATTTT	CASSEPASLSTACSGNTIYF
TRBD1	.	TRBV7-9	TRBJ1-2	TGTGCCAGCACCGGGACAGGGGGCAGCTATGGCTACACCTTC	CASTGTGGSYGYTF